What follows are 26 T cell receptor beta chains derived from one specimen sequenced in a study of T cell repertoires in cytomegalovirus infection. One entry per CDR3 protein, called by TCRdb with MiXCR from the reads. The repertoire holds 75,000 to 95,000 distinct CDR3 sequences, with approximately 43% as singletons. These TCRs' antigens remain unknown. The source was CD8+ T cells from cultured PBMCs, collected from culture after CMV antigen stimulation. These receptors all come from a human donor in good health (CMV status not recorded). Some clones in this sample may be carry-over from other donors' samples.

V usage is TRBV20-1 and J usage is TRBJ2-1; the match to TRBD2 covers 8 bases. The germline gives CDR1 DFQATT, CDR2 SNEGSKA (reference sequence). The length of the CDR3 is 14 residues. V gave up 0 bases and J gave up 9 bases; unmatched junction bases: 7. CDR3 in amino acids: CSARDLRTSPEQFF. The CDR3, as DNA: TGCAGTGCTAGAGATCTCCGGACTAGCCCTGAGCAGTTCTTC.

There are a few counts of this clonotype. This chain uses TRBV6-8 with TRBJ2-7; D is undetermined. Trimming stripped 5 bases from V and 3 bases from J, with 11 bases between. Germline CDR1 and CDR2: MNHGY and SAAAGT. This CDR3 is built from 13 residues. This chain's CDR3 is CASSPDTVYEQYF. CDR3 in DNA: TGTGCCAGCAGTCCTGACACTGTCTACGAGCAGTACTTC.

Only a few counts were recorded for this clonotype. V gene TRBV27 combines with J gene TRBJ1-1; no clear D gene. V dropped 4 bases and J dropped 4 bases, with 13 bases sitting between them. Germline assignment: CDR1 MNHEY and CDR2 SMNVEV (reference sequence). The CDR3 has 14 amino acids. Here the CDR3 reads CASSSSGRSTEAFF. CDR3 sequence (DNA): TGTGCCAGCAGTTCCTCCGGGCGGTCCACTGAAGCTTTCTTT.

V usage is TRBV11-1 and J usage is TRBJ2-3, with D possibly being TRBD1 (5 bases). Between the trimmed V and J ends, which lost 4 bases and 1 base, there was a span of 15 bases. The CDR3 consists of 16 residues. Germline assignment: CDR1 SGHAT and CDR2 FQDESV (reference sequence). The CDR3 loop is CASSSKRDRRTDTQYF. DNA for the CDR3: TGTGCCAGCAGCTCAAAAAGAGACAGACGCACAGATACGCAGTATTTT.

The table lists this clonotype with a few counts. CDR3 sequence reads: CASSPAGGGTGELFF. The CDR3 coding sequence is TGTGCCAGCAGCCCAGCGGGAGGCGGGACCGGGGAGCTGTTTTTT. The chain links TRBV7-3 to TRBJ2-2; TRBD2 matches 9 bases. The CDR3 is 15 amino acids. The V and J ends lost 5 bases and 5 bases, in that order; junction bases with no gene match: 6. CDR1 SGHTA and CDR2 FQGTGA come from the germline V gene.

V gene TRBV7-9 combines with J gene TRBJ1-5, with 9 positions matching TRBD1. The length of the CDR3 is 16 residues. Trimming cost V 5 bases and J 7 bases; bases outside gene matches: 12. Germline V gives CDR1 SEHNR, CDR2 FQNEAQ (reference sequence). Here the CDR3 reads CASSGPGQGTRQPQHF. DNA for the CDR3: TGTGCCAGCAGCGGACCGGGACAGGGAACTAGACAGCCCCAGCATTTT.

The V gene is TRBV7-4, the J gene TRBJ2-5; TRBD1 or TRBD2 may be the D gene (6 bases each). From germline, CDR1 is SGHVT and CDR2 SQSDAQ. The CDR3 runs to 16 residues. Trimming took 5 bases from V and 5 from J, leaving 21 bases between them. CDR3 nucleotide sequence: TGTGCCAGCAGCCAGAGCCGGGGGCCAGGGTGGGAGACCCAGTACTTC. As protein: CASSQSRGPGWETQYF.

The chain couples TRBV5-1 to TRBJ2-1; D unresolved. Germline values: CDR1 SGHRS, CDR2 YFSETQ. The CDR3 extends over 17 amino acids. Trimming left V 0 bases short and J 7 bases short, with 20 bases between. In nucleotides, the CDR3 is TGCGCCAGCAGCTTGGAGGTTGTGGCGGCTTCTGGGAATGAGCAGTTCTTC. This gives the protein CASSLEVVAASGNEQFF.

The chain uses TRBV10-2 and TRBJ2-4, with 7 bases lining up with TRBD2. This CDR3 comprises 10 residues. J gave up 8 bases and V 8 bases, and 0 bases lay outside the gene matches. Germline V gene sequence: CDR1 WSHSY, CDR2 SAAADI. This CDR3 reads CASGGDIQYF. In DNA, the CDR3 is TGCGCCAGCGGGGGGGACATTCAGTACTTC.

The chain joins TRBV20-1 to TRBJ2-7, with 8 bases lining up with TRBD1. Germline trimming cut 0 bases from V and 2 bases from J; bases unmatched to any gene: 6. The CDR3 contains 15 residues. Per germline, CDR1 DFQATT and CDR2 SNEGSKA (reference sequence). The CDR3 sequence is CSARDTGQATYEQYF. In DNA form, the CDR3 reads TGCAGTGCTAGAGATACGGGACAGGCTACCTACGAGCAGTACTTC.

This chain uses TRBV15 with TRBJ2-1; TRBD1 agrees at 8 bases. Germline-derived CDR1 and CDR2 are LNHNV and YYDKDF (reference sequence). The CDR3 totals 16 residues. The ends lost 2 bases at V and 5 bases at J; junction bases unmatched: 8. The CDR3 DNA is TGTGCCACCAGCAGATATCGGCAGGGGGCAAACAATGAGCAGTTCTTC. It translates to CATSRYRQGANNEQFF.

This clonotype came up a few times. This rearrangement joins TRBV7-6 to TRBJ1-1, with 7 bases fitting TRBD1. Per germline, CDR1 SGHVS and CDR2 FNYEAQ. The CDR3 is 17 amino acids. The V gene end was trimmed by 2 bases and the J gene end by 1 base; junction bases not matched to a gene: 10. The CDR3 bases are TGTGCCAGCAGCTTAATTCCGACAGGGACCAGGAACACTGAAGCTTTCTTT. As protein: CASSLIPTGTRNTEAFF.

This clonotype has just a few counts. The chain carries TRBV7-6 and TRBJ2-7; perhaps D is TRBD1 or TRBD2 (5 bases each). The CDR3 totals 15 residues. Trimming left V 0 bases short and J 6 bases short, with 15 bases between. Germline lookup yields CDR1 SGHVS and CDR2 FNYEAQ. The CDR3 DNA follows: TGTGCCAGCAGCTTAGCGCGGGCCCAGGGCAGCGAGCAGTACTTC. It yields the protein CASSLARAQGSEQYF.

The chain carries TRBV5-8 and TRBJ2-3; 13 nucleotides line up with TRBD2. CDR1 and CDR2 from the germline V gene are SGHTS and YDEGEE. There are 15 residues in the CDR3. V was pared by 1 base and J by 4 bases, with 0 bases of the junction left unmatched. In DNA form, the CDR3 reads TGTGCCAGCAGCTTGACTAGCGGGAGGGCAGATACGCAGTATTTT. Translating gives CASSLTSGRADTQYF.

This chain links TRBV28 with TRBJ2-1, with D perhaps assigned TRBD1 or TRBD2 (6 bases each). Germline CDR1 is MDHEN and CDR2 is SYDVKM. The CDR3 contains 15 residues. The germline V and J ends were trimmed by 6 bases and 7 bases, with 19 bases remaining between them. Written as DNA, the CDR3 is TGTGCCAGCAGCCTAGGGGTCGGGGGCATGAATGAGCAGTTCTTC. Amino acid sequence: CASSLGVGGMNEQFF.

The chain combines TRBV19 with TRBJ2-7; 8 positions match TRBD1. The CDR3 is 15 residues long. V was pared by 7 bases and J by 2 bases, with 10 bases of the junction left unmatched. Germline assignment: CDR1 LNHDA and CDR2 SQIVND (reference sequence). The CDR3 bases are TGTGCCAGTACCGTCGACAGGGGCCTTCCCTACGAGCAGTACTTC. It yields the protein CASTVDRGLPYEQYF.

The gene calls are TRBV11-2 and TRBJ2-7; D not resolved. The CDR3 contains 12 residues. Germline-derived CDR1 and CDR2 are SGHAT and FQNNGV. The V gene lost 8 bases and the J gene lost 2 bases, with 10 bases spanning the gap. DNA of the CDR3: TGTGCCAGCGCCCCGGGTGCCTACGAGCAGTACTTC. Residues: CASAPGAYEQYF. The full variable domain, in which reference TRBV11-2 and TRBJ2-7 provide the parts outside the CDR3, is EAGVAQSPRYKIIEKRQSVAFWCNPISGHATLYWYQQILGQGPKLLIQFQNNGVVDDSQLPKDRFSAERLKGVDSTLKIQPAKLEDSAVYLCASAPGAYEQYFGPGTRLTVT.

The V gene is TRBV5-4, the J gene TRBJ1-1; 9 nucleotides match TRBD1. J gave up 3 bases and V 5 bases, and 8 bases lay outside the gene matches. Germline loops: CDR1 SGHNT, CDR2 YYREEE (reference sequence). The CDR3 contains 15 residues. The CDR3 sequence is CASREQGAVYTEAFF. The CDR3 DNA reads as TGTGCCAGCAGGGAACAGGGGGCGGTGTACACTGAAGCTTTCTTT. Using reference TRBV5-4 and TRBJ1-1 for the parts outside the CDR3, the full variable domain is ETGVTQSPTHLIKTRGQQVTLRCSSQSGHNTVSWYQQALGQGPQFIFQYYREEENGRGNFPPRFSGLQFPNYSSELNVNALELDDSALYLCASREQGAVYTEAFFGQGTRLTVV.

The V call is TRBV12-3 or TRBV12-4, the J call TRBJ1-2; D is possibly TRBD1 (5 bases). Trimming cost V 6 bases and J 7 bases, with 21 bases left between them. The CDR3 has 15 amino acids. The CDR3 region has the DNA TGTGCCAGCAGACTAGACAGCGCCGATCCTGGTGGCTACACCTTC. Its protein product is CASRLDSADPGGYTF.

This clonotype was detected only a few times. The rearrangement joins TRBV7-9 to TRBJ1-6; TRBD1 matches 9 bases. V trimming: 5 bases; J trimming: 5 bases; junction bases outside the gene matches: 7. Germline lookup yields CDR1 SEHNR and CDR2 FQNEAQ (reference sequence). The CDR3 is 16 residues long. CDR3 sequence: CASSPPWTGDNSPLHF. CDR3 coding DNA: TGTGCCAGCAGCCCCCCTTGGACAGGGGATAATTCACCCCTCCACTTT.

V is TRBV29-1 and J is TRBJ1-1; weak D call: TRBD1 (5 bases). Germline lookup yields CDR1 SQVTM and CDR2 ANQGSEA. This CDR3 is built from 12 residues. The V end was cut by 5 bases, the J end by 7 bases, with 14 bases between. The CDR3 spells CSVIQGPLEAFF. The DNA of the CDR3 is TGCAGCGTTATTCAGGGCCCCCTTGAAGCTTTCTTT.

This clonotype was counted only a few times. This chain joins TRBV28 and TRBJ2-1; D not resolved. With 5 bases removed from V and 4 bases from J, the gap between germline ends came to 6 bases. The CDR3 is 12 amino acids. Germline lookup yields CDR1 MDHEN and CDR2 SYDVKM. The CDR3 sequence is CASSASYNEQFF. The CDR3 nucleotides read TGTGCCAGCAGTGCTAGTTACAATGAGCAGTTCTTC.

The CDR3 DNA reads TGTGCCACCGGGGGTCCCCAGGGCAAAGGGTACTTC. This translates into CATGGPQGKGYF. The V and J genes are TRBV25-1 and TRBJ2-7, with D tentatively TRBD2 (6 bases). The CDR3 runs 12 residues. Germline V lookup: CDR1 MGHDK, CDR2 SYGVNS. V was clipped by 10 bases and J by 12 bases, with 22 bases between them.

This chain joins TRBV27 and TRBJ2-5, with 12 nucleotides matching TRBD2. The CDR3 sequence is 16 residues long. Germline CDR1 is MNHEY and CDR2 is SMNVEV (reference sequence). Trimming removed 1 base from V and 6 bases from J; junction bases left unmatched: 6. CDR3 amino acids: CASSLLTSGSMKTQYF. CDR3 coding DNA: TGTGCCAGCAGTTTATTGACTAGCGGGAGTATGAAGACCCAGTACTTC.

This clonotype has just one count. The rearrangement uses TRBV6-5 and TRBJ2-7; 11 bases fit TRBD2. CDR3 length equals 15 residues. After removal of 6 bases from V and 7 bases from J, the junction contained 11 bases not matched to a gene. Germline CDR1 is MNHEY and CDR2 is SVGAGI. The CDR3 sequence: CASSPVAGGPREQYF. CDR3 DNA: TGTGCCAGCAGCCCCGTAGCGGGAGGGCCGAGGGAGCAGTACTTC.

This clonotype was seen many times. This chain links TRBV28 with TRBJ2-7; D not certain. This CDR3 has 14 residues. Trimming removed 7 bases at V and 3 bases at J, with 16 bases between. The germline V gene has CDR1 MDHEN and CDR2 SYDVKM. The CDR3 spells CASTPTPLDYEQYF. DNA of the CDR3: TGTGCCAGCACCCCCACCCCACTTGACTACGAGCAGTACTTC.